The rows below give T cell receptor beta chains drawn from one sample of a study of cytomegalovirus exposure and HLA in healthy donors. The assay was immunoSEQ multiplex PCR, and TCRdb's table has in-frame clones only and misses some. Of 90,000 to 95,000 clones in the sample, 65% to 85% were seen once. The sequencing input was PBMCs. The receptors come from a girl aged 2-10 years in good health and CMV-seropositive. The CDR3 runs from the conserved cysteine through the conserved F or W. D genes are given only for firm matches. Rows may omit the clone size; those that give it use once, few, many or a size class.

CDR3 DNA: TGTGCCAGTAGTGTGCAGGGACCAGGGGGCAATCAGCCCCAGCATTTT
CDR3 protein: CASSVQGPGGNQPQHF
J gene: TRBJ1-5
clone size: .
D gene: .
V gene: TRBV19

CDR3 DNA: TGTGCCAGCAGCTTAGGGACCGGGACAGCGCCCTCCTACGAGCAGTACTTC
CDR3 protein: CASSLGTGTAPSYEQYF
J gene: TRBJ2-7
clone size: .
D gene: TRBD1
V gene: TRBV7-9

CDR3 DNA: TGCGCCAGCAGCCTCAGGGGGAACACTGAAGCTTTCTTT
CDR3 protein: CASSLRGNTEAFF
J gene: TRBJ1-1
clone size: .
D gene: .
V gene: TRBV4-1

CDR3 DNA: TGTGCCAGCAGTACCGGACTAGCGGGAGTAGATGAGCAGTTCTTC
CDR3 protein: CASSTGLAGVDEQFF
J gene: TRBJ2-1
clone size: few
D gene: TRBD2
V gene: TRBV6-5

CDR3 DNA: TGTGCCAGCGAAGGGGGTTTGACTTCCAACGAGCAGTACTTC
CDR3 protein: CASEGGLTSNEQYF
J gene: TRBJ2-7
clone size: once
D gene: .
V gene: TRBV6-1

CDR3 DNA: TGCAGCGTTGACTTCACCGGGGAGCTGTTTTTT
CDR3 protein: CSVDFTGELFF
J gene: TRBJ2-2
clone size: .
D gene: .
V gene: TRBV29-1

CDR3 DNA: TGTGCCAGCGAGCTCCAGGGAGGACTCCAGCCCCAGCATTTT
CDR3 protein: CASELQGGLQPQHF
J gene: TRBJ1-5
clone size: .
D gene: .
V gene: TRBV2

CDR3 DNA: TGTGCCAGCTCGTTACAGGGGGCTGCTGGGGCCAACGTCCTGACTTTC
CDR3 protein: CASSLQGAAGANVLTF
J gene: TRBJ2-6
clone size: .
D gene: TRBD1
V gene: TRBV18

CDR3 DNA: TGCAGCGTTGAAGATTACGCGGACAGCTCTGGAAACACCATATATTTT
CDR3 protein: CSVEDYADSSGNTIYF
J gene: TRBJ1-3
clone size: .
D gene: .
V gene: TRBV29-1

CDR3 DNA: TGTGCCAGCAGCAGGACAGGGGACTCCTACGAGCAGTACTTC
CDR3 protein: CASSRTGDSYEQYF
J gene: TRBJ2-7
clone size: .
D gene: TRBD1
V gene: TRBV7-2